The source of this T cell receptor beta chain is a study of cytomegalovirus exposure and HLA in healthy donors. PCR employed 60 Vbeta and 13 Jbeta primers. Sequencing used immunoSEQ multiplex PCR; TCRdb keeps in-frame clones, though not all of them. The sample yields around 150,000 clones, around 85% seen once. This clone was counted between two and nine times. This CDR3 has 16 amino acids. The V gene end was trimmed by 6 bases and the J gene end by 6 bases; junction bases not matched to a gene: 8. CDR1 is MNHEY, CDR2 SMNVEV, per germline (reference sequence). The genes are TRBV27 and TRBJ2-1, with TRBD2 matching 13 bases. The sample consisted of PBMCs. This clonotype was sampled from a man aged 35 to 55 in good health and CMV-seronegative. CDR3 coding DNA: TGTGCCAGCAGGCGGACTAGCGGGGGACTACTCAATGAGCAGTTCTTC. Translation gives CASRRTSGGLLNEQFF.